This T cell receptor beta chain was identified during a study of blood T cell repertoires in COVID-19. Study in general: The study drew acute and convalescent COVID-19 samples from the United States, Italy and Spain.

TCRdb's table, derived via immunoSEQ multiplex PCR, lists solely in-frame clones and lacks some. The sample lists fewer than 200,000 clones, 82% seen once, with 4% to 6.5% in the top ten. Per germline, CDR1 LNHDA and CDR2 SQIVND (reference sequence). V gave up 8 bases and J gave up 1 base, with 6 bases separating them. The CDR3 runs 13 residues. This clone appeared a few times. The sequence was collected from a woman in her sixties with acute COVID-19. Material for sequencing was PBMCs or T cells enriched from blood (not recorded which). V usage is TRBV19 and J usage is TRBJ1-6; D is unclear. The CDR3 here is CASGESYNSPLHF. The CDR3 DNA follows: TGTGCCAGTGGAGAGTCCTATAATTCACCCCTCCACTTT.